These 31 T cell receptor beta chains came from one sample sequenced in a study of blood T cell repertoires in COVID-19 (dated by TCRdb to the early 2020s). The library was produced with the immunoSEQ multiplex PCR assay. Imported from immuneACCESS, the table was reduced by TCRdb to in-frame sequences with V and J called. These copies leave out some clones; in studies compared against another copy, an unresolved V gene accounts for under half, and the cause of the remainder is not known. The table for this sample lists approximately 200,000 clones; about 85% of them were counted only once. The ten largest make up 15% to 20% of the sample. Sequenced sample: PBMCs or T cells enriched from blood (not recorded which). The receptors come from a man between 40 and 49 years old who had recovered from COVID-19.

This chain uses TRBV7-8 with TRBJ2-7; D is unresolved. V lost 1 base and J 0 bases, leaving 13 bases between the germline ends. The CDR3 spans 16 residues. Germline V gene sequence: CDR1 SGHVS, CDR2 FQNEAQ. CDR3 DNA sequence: TGTGCCAGCAGCTTAGATTACAGAATGAGCTCCTACGAGCAGTACTTC. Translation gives CASSLDYRMSSYEQYF.

CDR3: CASSKEAEKNRSSYEQYF. DNA of the CDR3: TGTGCCAGCAGCAAAGAGGCGGAAAAGAACAGGTCCTCCTACGAGCAGTACTTC. This chain joins TRBV21-1 and TRBJ2-7; the table names TRBD1, a call not compared with the DNA. TRBV21-1 counts as a pseudogene. CDR3 size: 18 residues.

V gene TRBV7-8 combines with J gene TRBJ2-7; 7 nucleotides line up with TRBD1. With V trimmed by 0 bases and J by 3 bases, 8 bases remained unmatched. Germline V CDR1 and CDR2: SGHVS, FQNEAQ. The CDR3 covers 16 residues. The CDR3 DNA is TGTGCCAGCAGCTTAGCGAGACAGGGAATTGGCTACGAGCAGTACTTC. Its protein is CASSLARQGIGYEQYF.

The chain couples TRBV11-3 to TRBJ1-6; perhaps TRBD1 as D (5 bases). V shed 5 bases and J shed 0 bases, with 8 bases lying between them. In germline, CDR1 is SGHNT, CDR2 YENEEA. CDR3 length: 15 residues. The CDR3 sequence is CASSIGASYNSPLHF. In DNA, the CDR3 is TGTGCCAGCAGCATAGGGGCCTCCTATAATTCACCCCTCCACTTT.

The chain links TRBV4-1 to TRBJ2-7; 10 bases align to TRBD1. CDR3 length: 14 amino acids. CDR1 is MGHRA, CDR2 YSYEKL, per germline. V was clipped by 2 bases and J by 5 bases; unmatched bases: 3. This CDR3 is CASSQRDRGDEQYF. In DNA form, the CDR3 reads TGCGCCAGCAGCCAACGGGACAGGGGCGACGAGCAGTACTTC.

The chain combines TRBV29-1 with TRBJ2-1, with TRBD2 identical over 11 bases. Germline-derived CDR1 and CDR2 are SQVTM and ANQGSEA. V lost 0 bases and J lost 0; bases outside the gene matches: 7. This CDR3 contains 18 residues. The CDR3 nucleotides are TGCAGCGTTGAAGATGAGGGGCTAGCGGGAGGCTCCTACAATGAGCAGTTCTTC. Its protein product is CSVEDEGLAGGSYNEQFF.

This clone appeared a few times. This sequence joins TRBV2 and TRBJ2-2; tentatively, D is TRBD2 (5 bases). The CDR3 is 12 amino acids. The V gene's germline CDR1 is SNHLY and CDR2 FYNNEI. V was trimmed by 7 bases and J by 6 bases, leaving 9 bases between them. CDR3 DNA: TGTGCCAGCAAAAGCGGTCCCGGGGAGCTGTTTTTT. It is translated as CASKSGPGELFF.

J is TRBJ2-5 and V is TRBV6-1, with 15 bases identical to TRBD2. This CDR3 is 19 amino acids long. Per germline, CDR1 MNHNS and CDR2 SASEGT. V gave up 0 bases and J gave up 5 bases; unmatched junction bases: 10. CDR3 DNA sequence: TGTGCCAGCAGTGAAGCGTGGACTAGCGGGAGGGCCTCGGGGGAGACCCAGTACTTC. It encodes CASSEAWTSGRASGETQYF.

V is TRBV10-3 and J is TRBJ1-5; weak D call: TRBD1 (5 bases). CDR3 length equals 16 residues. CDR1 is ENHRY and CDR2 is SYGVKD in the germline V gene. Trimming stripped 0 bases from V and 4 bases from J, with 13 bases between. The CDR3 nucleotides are TGTGCCATCAGTGAGTCGGGGGACTTGGGAAATCAGCCCCAGCATTTT. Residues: CAISESGDLGNQPQHF.

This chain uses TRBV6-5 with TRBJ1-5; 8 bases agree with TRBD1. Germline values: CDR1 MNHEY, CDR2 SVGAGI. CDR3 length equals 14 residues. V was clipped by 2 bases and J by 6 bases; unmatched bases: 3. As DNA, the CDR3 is TGTGCCAGCAGTTACAACAGGGGGTTTCAGCCCCAGCATTTT. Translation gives CASSYNRGFQPQHF.

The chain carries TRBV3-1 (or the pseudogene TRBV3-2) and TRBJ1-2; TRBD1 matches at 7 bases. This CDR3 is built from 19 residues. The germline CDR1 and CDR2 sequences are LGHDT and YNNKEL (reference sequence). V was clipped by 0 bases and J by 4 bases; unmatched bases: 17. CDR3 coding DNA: TGTGCCAGCAGCCAAGATTTCGACAGGGCCTTACAAAGCGGCTATGGCTACACCTTC. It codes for CASSQDFDRALQSGYGYTF.

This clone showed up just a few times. The CDR3 loop reads CASRMGTGMSQPQHF. The CDR3 nucleotides are TGTGCCAGCAGAATGGGGACAGGGATGAGCCAGCCCCAGCATTTT. This chain uses TRBV6-5 with TRBJ1-5, with 9 bases fitting TRBD1. This CDR3 has 15 amino acids. Germline CDR1 MNHEY, CDR2 SVGAGI. V lost 6 bases, J lost 7 bases, and 10 bases stayed unmatched.

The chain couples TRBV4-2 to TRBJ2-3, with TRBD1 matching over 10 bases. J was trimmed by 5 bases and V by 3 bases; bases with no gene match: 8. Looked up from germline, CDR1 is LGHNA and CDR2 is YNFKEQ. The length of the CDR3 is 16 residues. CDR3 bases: TGTGCCAGCAGCCATAGGACAGGGGGGTCAAAAGATACGCAGTATTTT. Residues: CASSHRTGGSKDTQYF.

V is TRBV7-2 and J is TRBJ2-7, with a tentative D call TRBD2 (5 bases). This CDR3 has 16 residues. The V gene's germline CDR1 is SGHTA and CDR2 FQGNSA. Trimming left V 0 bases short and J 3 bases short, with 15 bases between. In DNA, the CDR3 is TGTGCCAGCAGCTTAGCCACAGCCCGGAGCGGCTACGAGCAGTACTTC. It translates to CASSLATARSGYEQYF. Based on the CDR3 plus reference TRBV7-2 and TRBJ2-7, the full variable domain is GAGVSQSPSNKVTEKGKDVELRCDPISGHTALYWYRQSLGQGLEFLIYFQGNSAPDKSGLPSDRFSAERTGGSVSTLTIQRTQQEDSAVYLCASSLATARSGYEQYFGPGTRLTVT.

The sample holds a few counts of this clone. DNA of the CDR3: TGTGCCAGCATAAACTCCTACGAGCAGTACTTC. It is translated as CASINSYEQYF. The V and J genes are TRBV6-5 and TRBJ2-7; D uncertain. Trimming left V 7 bases short and J 0 bases short, with 4 bases between. Per germline, CDR1 MNHEY and CDR2 SVGAGI. CDR3 length: 11 amino acids.

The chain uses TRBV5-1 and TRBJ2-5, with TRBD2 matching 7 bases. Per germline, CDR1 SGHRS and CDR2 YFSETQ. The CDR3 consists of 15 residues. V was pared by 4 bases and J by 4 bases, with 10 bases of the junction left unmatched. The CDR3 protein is CASSLLIGRAETQYF. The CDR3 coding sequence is TGCGCCAGCAGCCTGCTAATTGGGAGGGCAGAGACCCAGTACTTC.

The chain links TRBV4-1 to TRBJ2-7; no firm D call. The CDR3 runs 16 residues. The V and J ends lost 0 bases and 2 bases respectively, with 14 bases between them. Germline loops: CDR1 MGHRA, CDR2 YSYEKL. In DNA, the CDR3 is TGCGCCAGCAGCCAAGAGAAAGCATATGGAGCCTACGAGCAGTACTTC. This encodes CASSQEKAYGAYEQYF.

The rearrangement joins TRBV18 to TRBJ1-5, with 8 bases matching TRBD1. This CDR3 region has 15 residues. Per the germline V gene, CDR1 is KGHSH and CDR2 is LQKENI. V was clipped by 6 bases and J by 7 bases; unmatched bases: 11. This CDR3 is CASSPQGDRKQPQHF. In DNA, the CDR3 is TGTGCCAGCTCCCCTCAGGGGGACAGGAAACAGCCCCAGCATTTT.

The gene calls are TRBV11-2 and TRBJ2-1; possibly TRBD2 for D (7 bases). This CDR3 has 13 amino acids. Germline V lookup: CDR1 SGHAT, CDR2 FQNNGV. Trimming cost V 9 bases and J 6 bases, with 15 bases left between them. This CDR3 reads CASLTGGANEQFF. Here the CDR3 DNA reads TGTGCCAGTCTAACTGGGGGGGCCAATGAGCAGTTCTTC.

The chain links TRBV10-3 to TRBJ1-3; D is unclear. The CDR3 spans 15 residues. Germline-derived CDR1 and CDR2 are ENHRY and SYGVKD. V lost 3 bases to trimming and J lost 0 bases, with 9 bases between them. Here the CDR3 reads CAISDLNSSGNTIYF. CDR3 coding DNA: TGTGCCATCAGTGATTTGAACAGCTCTGGAAACACCATATATTTT.

DNA of the CDR3: TGCGCCAGCAGCTTGGCCGGGCTAGCGGGTGCTAGCGGGGAGCTGTTTTTT. It translates to CASSLAGLAGASGELFF. The chain links TRBV5-1 to TRBJ2-2; 8 nucleotides match TRBD2. V gave up 0 bases and J gave up 7 bases; unmatched junction bases: 11. The CDR3 length is 17 residues. Germline lookup yields CDR1 SGHRS and CDR2 YFSETQ.

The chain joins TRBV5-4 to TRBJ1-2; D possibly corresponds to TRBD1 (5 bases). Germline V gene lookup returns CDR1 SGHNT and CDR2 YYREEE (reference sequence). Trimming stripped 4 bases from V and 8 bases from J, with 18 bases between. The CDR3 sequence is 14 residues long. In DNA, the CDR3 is TGTGCCAGCAGCCGATTCGGGGGAGTGTACGGCTACACCTTC. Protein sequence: CASSRFGGVYGYTF.

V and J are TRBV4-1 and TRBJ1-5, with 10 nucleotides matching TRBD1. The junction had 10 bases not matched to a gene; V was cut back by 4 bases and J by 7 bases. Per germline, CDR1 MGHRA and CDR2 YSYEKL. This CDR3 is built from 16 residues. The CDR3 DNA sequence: TGCGCCAGCAGCCCCTGGGACAGGGGCACGGGGCAGCCCCAGCATTTT. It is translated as CASSPWDRGTGQPQHF.

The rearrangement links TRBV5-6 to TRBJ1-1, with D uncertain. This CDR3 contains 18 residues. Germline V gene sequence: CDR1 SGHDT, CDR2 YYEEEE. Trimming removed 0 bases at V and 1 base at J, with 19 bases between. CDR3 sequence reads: CASSLASGKRGRNTEAFF. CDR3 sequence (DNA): TGTGCCAGCAGCTTGGCATCCGGGAAGCGTGGCCGGAACACTGAAGCTTTCTTT.

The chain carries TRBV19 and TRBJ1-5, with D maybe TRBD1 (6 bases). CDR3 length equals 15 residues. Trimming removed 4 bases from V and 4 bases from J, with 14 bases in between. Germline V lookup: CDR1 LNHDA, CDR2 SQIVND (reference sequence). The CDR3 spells CASSTTGKFNQPQHF. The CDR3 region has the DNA TGTGCCAGTAGTACGACAGGAAAATTTAATCAGCCCCAGCATTTT.

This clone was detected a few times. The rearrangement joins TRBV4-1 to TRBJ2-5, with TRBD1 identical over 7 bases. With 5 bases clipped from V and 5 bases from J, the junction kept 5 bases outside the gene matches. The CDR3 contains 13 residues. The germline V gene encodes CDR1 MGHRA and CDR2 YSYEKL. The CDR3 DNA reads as TGCGCCAGCAGCAAAAGGACAGGCGAGACCCAGTACTTC. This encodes CASSKRTGETQYF.

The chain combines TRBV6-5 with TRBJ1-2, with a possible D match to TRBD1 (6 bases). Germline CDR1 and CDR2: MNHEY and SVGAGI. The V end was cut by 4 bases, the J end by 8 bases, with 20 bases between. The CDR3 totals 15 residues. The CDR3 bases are TGTGCCAGCAGTTCCATTGAGGGGGGGGTGTACGGCTACACCTTC. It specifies CASSSIEGGVYGYTF.

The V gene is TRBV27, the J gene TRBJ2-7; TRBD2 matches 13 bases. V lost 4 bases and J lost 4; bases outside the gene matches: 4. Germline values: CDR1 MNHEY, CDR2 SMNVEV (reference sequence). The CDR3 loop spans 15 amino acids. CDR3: CASSWTSGRWYEQYF. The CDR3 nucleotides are TGTGCCAGCAGTTGGACTAGCGGGAGATGGTACGAGCAGTACTTC.

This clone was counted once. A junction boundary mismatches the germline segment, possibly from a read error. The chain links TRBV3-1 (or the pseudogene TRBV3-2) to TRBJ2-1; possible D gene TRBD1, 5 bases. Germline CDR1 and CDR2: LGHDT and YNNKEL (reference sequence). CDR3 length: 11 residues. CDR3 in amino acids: CASSQGGRAVF. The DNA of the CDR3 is TGTGCCAGCAGCCAAGGGGGCAGGGCGGTCTTC.

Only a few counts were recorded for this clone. The CDR3 DNA reads TGCGCCAGCAGCCCCCGACTAGCGGGAGGGGCTTACGAGCAGTACTTC. Translated, it gives CASSPRLAGGAYEQYF. The genes are TRBV4-1 and TRBJ2-7; 14 bases fit TRBD2. Germline trimming cut 4 bases from V and 4 bases from J; bases unmatched to any gene: 6. The germline V gene encodes CDR1 MGHRA and CDR2 YSYEKL. The CDR3 spans 16 residues.

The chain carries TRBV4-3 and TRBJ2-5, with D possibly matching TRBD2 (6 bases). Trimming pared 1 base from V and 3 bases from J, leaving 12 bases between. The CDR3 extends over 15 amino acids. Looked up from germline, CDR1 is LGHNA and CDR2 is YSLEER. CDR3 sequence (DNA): TGCGCCAGCAGCCAAGCACTAGCAGAGAAAGAGACCCAGTACTTC. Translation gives CASSQALAEKETQYF.